Included here is one T cell receptor (beta chain) sequence, with context. Its matching antigen is unknown. A read error is possible here, since a much larger clone lies one base away. This entry belongs to a study of blood T cells in healthy people across ages. Whole-study context: Template-switching capture recovered about one barcoded beta molecule per two T cells.

Study outcomes and limitations: Donor CMV status was unknown, possibly confounding expanded clonotype changes. Diversity of TCR beta per million T cells declined in a roughly linear way with age.

The use of a sample-barcoded 5' primer and a J-beta primer mix characterized a second PCR of about 7 to 12 cycles. Through a template-switch adaptor with 12 random nucleotides, each cDNA molecule received a tag. TCRdb independently ran MiXCR on the 5' RACE reads; one entry per CDR3 protein. The repertoire holds just over 1 million distinct CDR3 sequences, with 45% as singletons. CDR3 length: 16 amino acids. Germline CDR1 reads LGHNA; CDR2 reads YNFKEQ. The sequencing sample was made of blood. This sequence was found in a woman aged 55-70 years in good health. The rearrangement uses TRBV4-2 and TRBJ2-5; 14 bases line up with TRBD2. The CDR3 DNA follows: TGTACCAGCAGCCCACGACTAGCGGGGGGGGAAGAGACCCAGTACTTC. Protein sequence: CTSSPRLAGGEETQYF.